This paragraph reports one TCR beta chain. Its antigen is as yet unknown. The sample comes from a study of cytomegalovirus exposure and HLA in healthy donors. Whole-study results and caveats: Rare sequences made up most TCRs, while some public TCRs were found in many donors. High sensitivity and specificity were reportedly achieved when the classifier diagnosed cytomegalovirus status. TCR beta chains numbering under 200 were designated cytomegalovirus-associated.

Sequencing used immunoSEQ multiplex PCR; TCRdb keeps in-frame clones, though not all of them. The sample has 260,000 or so clones, more than 75% seen once; the top ten hold about 2.5%. The CDR3 length is 16 residues. V lost 1 base and J 0 bases, leaving 10 bases between the germline ends. In germline, CDR1 is MGHRA, CDR2 YSYEKL. The donors belonged to the roughly 130-subject validation cohort, separate from the roughly 710-subject first cohort. The sample consisted of PBMCs. The chain combines TRBV4-1 with TRBJ1-5; D gene ambiguous. The receptor was isolated from a man aged 18 to 29 in good health and CMV-seronegative. The CDR3 sequence is CASSQVIAYSNQPQHF. For the CDR3, the DNA is TGCGCCAGCAGCCAAGTTATCGCCTATAGCAATCAGCCCCAGCATTTT.